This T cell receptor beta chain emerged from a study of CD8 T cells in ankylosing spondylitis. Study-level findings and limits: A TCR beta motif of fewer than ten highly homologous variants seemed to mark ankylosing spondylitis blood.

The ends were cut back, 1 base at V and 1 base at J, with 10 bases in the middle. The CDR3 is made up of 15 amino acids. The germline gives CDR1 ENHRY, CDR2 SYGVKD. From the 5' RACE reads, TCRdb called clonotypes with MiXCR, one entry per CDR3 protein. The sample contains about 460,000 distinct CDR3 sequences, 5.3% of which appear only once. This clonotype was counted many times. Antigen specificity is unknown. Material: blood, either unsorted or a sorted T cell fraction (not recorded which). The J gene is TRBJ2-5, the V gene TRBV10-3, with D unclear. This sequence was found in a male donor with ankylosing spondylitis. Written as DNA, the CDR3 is TGTGCCATCAGTGAGTTACGCGGCATCCAAGAGACCCAGTACTTC. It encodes CAISELRGIQETQYF.